Below are 9 T cell receptor beta chains sequenced from a single sample in a study of cytomegalovirus exposure and HLA in healthy donors. The protocol was immunoSEQ multiplex PCR, while the TCRdb copy is restricted to in-frame clones and leaves out a portion. Of about 180,000 clones in the sample, around nine tenths were seen once. The sequenced sample consisted of PBMCs. Source of these receptors: a woman aged 25-40 years in good health and CMV-seronegative.

This clone was seen a single time. The chain is built from TRBV6-5 and TRBJ1-5, with 7 bases aligning to TRBD1. The CDR3 has 13 residues. CDR1 and CDR2 (germline): MNHEY, SVGAGI. V lost 10 bases and J lost 7; bases outside the gene matches: 10. CDR3: CATKGAHNQPQHF. The CDR3 DNA follows: TGTGCCACCAAGGGGGCGCATAACCAGCCCCAGCATTTT.

The rearrangement joins TRBV5-4 to TRBJ2-7; 8 bases agree with TRBD2. The CDR3 sequence is 13 residues long. Germline V gene lookup returns CDR1 SGHNT and CDR2 YYREEE (reference sequence). With V trimmed by 4 bases and J by 3 bases, 3 bases remained unmatched. Written as DNA, the CDR3 is TGTGCCAGCAGCCGGGGGGGGAACTACGAGCAGTACTTC. Its protein product is CASSRGGNYEQYF.

The chain links TRBV7-2 to TRBJ2-1; 10 bases fit TRBD2. With V trimmed by 1 base and J by 7 bases, 10 bases remained unmatched. Germline loops: CDR1 SGHTA, CDR2 FQGNSA. There are 17 residues in the CDR3. This chain's CDR3 is CASSLVGTSVMVNEQFF. The CDR3 region has the DNA TGTGCCAGCAGCTTAGTAGGGACTAGCGTTATGGTAAATGAGCAGTTCTTC.

The V gene is TRBV6-5, the J gene TRBJ1-6, with 7 bases fitting TRBD1. Germline V CDR1 and CDR2: MNHEY, SVGAGI. The CDR3 has 15 amino acids. The ends lost 2 bases at V and 7 bases at J; junction bases unmatched: 5. The CDR3 nucleotides are TGTGCCAGCAGTTACCGGGACAGCTTGAATTCACCCCTCCACTTT. Amino acid sequence: CASSYRDSLNSPLHF.

V is TRBV4-2 and J is TRBJ2-1; D may be TRBD2 (5 bases). The CDR3 totals 19 residues. Trimming removed 1 base at V and 4 bases at J, with 23 bases between. In germline, CDR1 is LGHNA, CDR2 YNFKEQ. The CDR3 loop reads CASSQVGAKGFSGYNEQFF. CDR3 DNA: TGTGCCAGCAGCCAAGTCGGAGCCAAGGGCTTCAGCGGATACAATGAGCAGTTCTTC.

V is TRBV6-6 and J is TRBJ1-5, with D tentatively TRBD1 (5 bases). The CDR3 length is 12 residues. Germline CDR1 is MNHNY and CDR2 is SVGAGI (reference sequence). V shed 4 bases and J shed 9 bases, with 10 bases lying between them. CDR3 nucleotides: TGTGCCAGCAGTTCTTCCCAGGGGCCCCAGCATTTT. Its translation: CASSSSQGPQHF.

This chain connects TRBV28 to TRBJ1-3; D not resolved. The length of the CDR3 is 14 residues. Trimming pared 4 bases from V and 4 bases from J, leaving 11 bases between. The V gene's germline CDR1 is MDHEN and CDR2 SYDVKM. The CDR3 region has the DNA TGTGCCAGCAGTTCCCCATCGGGAGGAAACACCATATATTTT. Amino acids: CASSSPSGGNTIYF.

J is TRBJ1-6 and V is TRBV5-4, with TRBD1 identical over 7 bases. The CDR3 loop spans 14 amino acids. The junction had 5 bases not matched to a gene; V was cut back by 3 bases and J by 8 bases. Germline loops: CDR1 SGHNT, CDR2 YYREEE (reference sequence). The CDR3 here is CASSSGTAYSPLHF. CDR3 coding DNA: TGTGCCAGCAGCTCCGGGACAGCCTATTCACCCCTCCACTTT.

This clone was observed a few times. The chain combines TRBV4-2 with TRBJ1-5, with D perhaps TRBD1 (6 bases). The length of the CDR3 is 15 residues. Germline-derived CDR1 and CDR2 are LGHNA and YNFKEQ. Trimming took off 0 bases at V and 3 bases at J, with 9 bases between the two ends. The CDR3, as DNA: TGTGCCAGCAGCCAAGATGGGGGCATCAATCAGCCCCAGCATTTT. Amino acids: CASSQDGGINQPQHF.